These 17 T cell receptor beta chains share one sample of origin, sequenced in a study of T cells in Graves' hyperthyroidism and ophthalmopathy. TCR beta CDR3 regions were amplified from RNA transcripts. First-round RT-PCR targeting the TCR CDR3 was performed with the HTBI primer set. TCRdb passed the multiplex PCR reads through MiXCR, listing each CDR3 protein once. Of around 370,000 distinct CDR3 sequences listed, about 18% are singletons. The specimen sequenced was blood. These receptors originate from a man aged 18 to 29 with Graves' ophthalmopathy.

The genes are TRBV7-6 and TRBJ2-1; 8 nucleotides align to TRBD1. This CDR3 comprises 15 residues. Per germline, CDR1 SGHVS and CDR2 FNYEAQ. The J segment lost 5 bases and the V segment lost 2 bases, leaving 5 bases of the junction unmatched. Here the CDR3 DNA reads TGTGCCAGCAGCTTACAGGGGGCGATAGACAATGAGCAGTTCTTC. Amino acids: CASSLQGAIDNEQFF.

In this sample, this clonotype turned up many times. The gene calls are TRBV12-3 or TRBV12-4 and TRBJ1-5, with D possibly being TRBD1 (5 bases). Deletions cut 7 bases from V and 1 base from J, with 8 bases between. The CDR3 runs to 13 residues. The CDR3 DNA follows: TGTGCCAGCAAGGAGGGGAGCAATCAGCCCCAGCATTTT. This codes for CASKEGSNQPQHF.

Many counts were recorded for this clonotype. The genes are TRBV2 and TRBJ1-5, with 10 nucleotides matching TRBD1. Germline V gene data show CDR1 as SNHLY and CDR2 as FYNNEI. J was trimmed by 5 bases and V by 7 bases; bases with no gene match: 8. This CDR3 has 15 residues. CDR3 bases: TGTGCCAGCACCGGACCGGGACAGGGGCATCAGCCCCAGCATTTT. Protein sequence: CASTGPGQGHQPQHF.

This clonotype was counted many times. The J gene is TRBJ1-2, the V gene TRBV20-1; 7 bases map to TRBD1. The CDR3 is 14 amino acids. Germline assignment: CDR1 DFQATT and CDR2 SNEGSKA (reference sequence). Germline trimming cut 0 bases from V and 7 bases from J; bases unmatched to any gene: 8. The CDR3 DNA follows: TGCAGTGCTAGAGATGCAGGGGGTAGGGTTGGCTACACCTTC. Its protein product is CSARDAGGRVGYTF.

This clonotype has a count of ten or more. The chain carries TRBV20-1 and TRBJ1-1, with a weak D call TRBD1 (6 bases). With 6 bases removed from V and 5 bases from J, the gap between germline ends came to 19 bases. In germline, CDR1 is DFQATT, CDR2 SNEGSKA (reference sequence). This CDR3 spans 14 amino acids. Here the CDR3 reads CSASRGGGETEAFF. The DNA of the CDR3 is TGCAGTGCAAGCCGTGGGGGGGGCGAGACTGAAGCTTTCTTT.

The chain uses TRBV18 and TRBJ2-1; 7 nucleotides match TRBD2. The CDR3 has 15 residues. CDR1 and CDR2 from the germline V gene are KGHSH and LQKENI. With 3 bases clipped from V and 0 bases from J, the junction kept 2 bases outside the gene matches. The CDR3 region has the DNA TGTGCCAGCTCACCGGGGGGGAGCTCCTACAATGAGCAGTTCTTC. The encoded protein is CASSPGGSSYNEQFF.

This clonotype was picked up a small number of times. The V call is TRBV7-3, the J call TRBJ2-3; 8 bases are shared with TRBD2. Germline lookup yields CDR1 SGHTA and CDR2 FQGTGA. Trimming removed 5 bases from V and 6 bases from J; junction bases left unmatched: 10. This CDR3 comprises 15 residues. This CDR3 is CASSPGGAYRDTQYF. The CDR3 region has the DNA TGTGCCAGCAGCCCCGGGGGGGCCTATCGGGATACGCAGTATTTT. The complete variable domain, with remaining parts taken from reference TRBV7-3 and TRBJ2-3, reads GAGVSQTPSNKVTEKGKYVELRCDPISGHTALYWYRQSLGQGPEFLIYFQGTGAADDSGLPNDRFFAVRPEGSVSTLKIQRTERGDSAVYLCASSPGGAYRDTQYFGPGTRLTVL.

This clonotype has more than one count but fewer than ten. The genes are TRBV28 and TRBJ1-4, with D unclear. Trimming removed 6 bases from V and 6 bases from J, with 2 bases in between. Per germline, CDR1 MDHEN and CDR2 SYDVKM. This CDR3 contains 10 residues. CDR3 in amino acids: CASRDEKLFF. The DNA for the CDR3 is TGTGCCAGCAGGGATGAAAAACTGTTTTTT.

This clonotype has a count of ten or more. The chain recombines TRBV7-8 with TRBJ2-3; D gene unclear. The length of the CDR3 is 14 residues. Germline values: CDR1 SGHVS, CDR2 FQNEAQ. The V end was cut by 2 bases, the J end by 3 bases, with 9 bases between. CDR3 amino acids: CASSLRARTDTQYF. The CDR3 coding sequence is TGTGCCAGCAGCTTACGGGCTAGGACAGATACGCAGTATTTT.

This clonotype has at least ten counts. The DNA of the CDR3 is TGTGCCAGCAGCTTAGATGGCATGGGTACTGGAAACACCATATATTTT. Its translation: CASSLDGMGTGNTIYF. V and J are TRBV7-8 and TRBJ1-3; no reliable D call. The germline V gene has CDR1 SGHVS and CDR2 FQNEAQ. V lost 1 base and J lost 2, with 12 bases in between. The CDR3 consists of 16 residues.

The CDR3 coding sequence is TGCAGTGCTAGGTCTGGGGGAACAGGGGATCATTCACCCCTCCACTTT. Translation: CSARSGGTGDHSPLHF. This chain joins TRBV20-1 and TRBJ1-6; 7 positions match TRBD1. V was clipped by 3 bases and J by 8 bases; unmatched bases: 13. Germline lookup yields CDR1 DFQATT and CDR2 SNEGSKA (reference sequence). The CDR3 is 16 residues long.

This clonotype was found many times. This chain links TRBV5-1 with TRBJ2-7; TRBD1 matches 10 bases. The V segment lost 3 bases and the J segment 5 bases; nucleotides outside the gene matches: 11. Germline lookup yields CDR1 SGHRS and CDR2 YFSETQ. The CDR3 is 16 residues long. For the CDR3, the DNA is TGCGCCAGCAGCTATCTCCGGGACAGGGGCGTCGACGAGCAGTACTTC. Its protein is CASSYLRDRGVDEQYF.

This clonotype was observed at least ten times. The gene calls are TRBV3-1 and TRBJ1-1; possibly TRBD1 for D (5 bases). Germline-derived CDR1 and CDR2 are LGHDT and YNNKEL (reference sequence). Trimming removed 0 bases from V and 3 bases from J, with 17 bases in between. The CDR3 spans 17 residues. The CDR3 nucleotides are TGTGCCAGCAGCCAAGATGTGGAGGGGAGGCCTTACACTGAAGCTTTCTTT. Amino acids: CASSQDVEGRPYTEAFF.

This clonotype was detected many times. The rearrangement uses TRBV20-1 and TRBJ1-2; no definite D call. The CDR3 length is 11 residues. In germline, CDR1 is DFQATT, CDR2 SNEGSKA (reference sequence). V lost 0 bases, J lost 6 bases, and 5 bases lay in between. The CDR3 DNA follows: TGCAGTGCTAGAGAGTGGGATGGCTACACCTTC. The encoded protein is CSAREWDGYTF.

A few counts support this clonotype. The genes are TRBV5-1 and TRBJ2-7, with TRBD1 as a possible D gene (6 bases). This CDR3 has 13 residues. Trimming stripped 2 bases from V and 3 bases from J, with 9 bases between. Germline CDR1 and CDR2: SGHRS and YFSETQ. The CDR3 region has the DNA TGCGCCAGCAGCTTCTTCAGGGGCTACGAGCAGTACTTC. This sequence encodes CASSFFRGYEQYF.

This clonotype has ten or more counts. The genes are TRBV9 and TRBJ1-6; 9 positions agree with TRBD1. V trimming: 3 bases; J trimming: 9 bases; junction bases outside the gene matches: 4. From germline, CDR1 is SGDLS and CDR2 YYNGEE. The CDR3 contains 14 residues. In DNA form, the CDR3 reads TGTGCCAGCAGCGGCACAGGGGGCGTTTCACCCCTCCACTTT. Translated: CASSGTGGVSPLHF.

This clonotype was counted many times. The chain employs TRBV12-3 or TRBV12-4 and TRBJ1-1; D is possibly TRBD1 (5 bases). This CDR3 has 13 amino acids. The germline V and J ends were trimmed by 6 bases and 1 base, with 9 bases remaining between them. For the CDR3, the DNA is TGTGCCAGCAGCCCTGGGACGAACACTGAAGCTTTCTTT. This translates into CASSPGTNTEAFF.